The 27 T cell receptor beta chains in this list originate from one sample, sequenced in a study of cytomegalovirus exposure and HLA in healthy donors. TCRdb keeps only in-frame clones here, not all; method: immunoSEQ multiplex PCR. The table includes 40,000 to 60,000 clones, 85% to 95% detected once. Sequences were obtained from PBMCs. These receptors were collected from a woman aged 18-29 years in good health and CMV-seropositive.

The V and J genes are TRBV29-1 and TRBJ2-7; TRBD2 matches at 11 bases. The germline gives CDR1 SQVTM, CDR2 ANQGSEA. This CDR3 has 13 amino acids. The ends lost 7 bases at V and 6 bases at J; junction bases unmatched: 8. The CDR3 sequence: CSAATSGITEQYF. CDR3 nucleotides: TGCAGCGCCGCGACTAGCGGGATCACCGAGCAGTACTTC.

The chain employs TRBV6-1 and TRBJ2-5; tentatively, D is TRBD2 (5 bases). The J call may be in error: the DNA end matches TRBJ2-7 better. The CDR3 contains 15 residues. The germline V gene encodes CDR1 MNHNS and CDR2 SASEGT. CDR3 nucleotide sequence: TGTGCCAGCAGTGAACGGGCAGAGGGCTCCTACGAGCAGTACTTC. This sequence encodes CASSERAEGSYEQYF.

The chain links TRBV6-1 to TRBJ2-7, with TRBD1 identical over 10 bases. With V trimmed by 4 bases and J by 6 bases, 3 bases remained unmatched. The length of the CDR3 is 13 residues. Germline V lookup: CDR1 MNHNS, CDR2 SASEGT. This CDR3 is CASSAWTGGEQYF. The CDR3 DNA is TGTGCCAGCAGTGCTTGGACAGGGGGCGAGCAGTACTTC.

The V and J genes are TRBV19 and TRBJ2-1; 7 bases map to TRBD1. The V gene end was trimmed by 3 bases and the J gene end by 8 bases; junction bases not matched to a gene: 10. The V gene's germline CDR1 is LNHDA and CDR2 SQIVND (reference sequence). CDR3 length: 15 residues. The CDR3 sequence: CASSIRSQGVYEQFF. The CDR3 nucleotides read TGTGCCAGTAGTATTCGCTCTCAGGGGGTCTATGAGCAGTTCTTC.

This chain uses TRBV6-1 with TRBJ2-5, with TRBD2 matching over 10 bases. Germline-derived CDR1 and CDR2 are MNHNS and SASEGT. Trimming took 3 bases from V and 4 from J; bases not matched to a gene: 5. The CDR3 covers 15 residues. The CDR3 DNA sequence: TGTGCCAGCAGTGATTGGGTAGCGGGAGGAGAGACCCAGTACTTC. Its translation is CASSDWVAGGETQYF.

The J gene is TRBJ1-5, the V gene TRBV15, with 7 bases aligning to TRBD1. With 0 bases clipped from V and 2 bases from J, the junction kept 7 bases outside the gene matches. This CDR3 region has 17 residues. Germline values: CDR1 LNHNV, CDR2 YYDKDF (reference sequence). DNA of the CDR3: TGTGCCACCAGCAGAGACCCCACCGGACAGGGCAATCAGCCCCAGCATTTT. Residues: CATSRDPTGQGNQPQHF. The whole variable domain, remainder taken from reference TRBV15 and TRBJ1-5, is DAMVIQNPRYQVTQFGKPVTLSCSQTLNHNVMYWYQQKSSQAPKLLFHYYDKDFNNEADTPDNFQSRRPNTSFCFLDIRSPGLGDTAMYLCATSRDPTGQGNQPQHFGDGTRLSIL.

In DNA form, the CDR3 reads TGTGCCAGCAGCCGGCCACTAGCCTCCTACAATGAGCAGTTCTTC. It encodes CASSRPLASYNEQFF. The chain is built from TRBV13 and TRBJ2-1, with D tentatively TRBD2 (6 bases). The CDR3 is 15 residues long. The ends were cut back, 5 bases at V and 0 bases at J, with 11 bases in the middle. Germline V gives CDR1 PRHDT, CDR2 FYEKMQ (reference sequence). The variable domain in full, with the rest retrieved from reference TRBV13 and TRBJ2-1, is AAGVIQSPRHLIKEKRETATLKCYPIPRHDTVYWYQQGPGQDPQFLISFYEKMQSDKGSIPDRFSAQQFSDYHSELNMSSLELGDSALYFCASSRPLASYNEQFFGPGTRLTVL.

The chain combines TRBV19 with TRBJ2-1; 7 bases map to TRBD2. The CDR3 has 15 amino acids. Per germline, CDR1 LNHDA and CDR2 SQIVND (reference sequence). V was clipped by 2 bases and J by 5 bases; unmatched bases: 6. In DNA, the CDR3 is TGTGCCAGTAGTATAAACGGGAGGACCAACAATGAGCAGTTCTTC. It specifies CASSINGRTNNEQFF.

V and J are TRBV7-6 and TRBJ2-3; D is possibly TRBD2 (6 bases). The CDR3 has 15 residues. Germline V gene lookup returns CDR1 SGHVS and CDR2 FNYEAQ. Between the trimmed V and J ends, which lost 0 bases and 2 bases, there was a span of 9 bases. The CDR3: CASSLASGDTDTQYF. The DNA for the CDR3 is TGTGCCAGCAGCTTAGCTAGCGGTGACACAGATACGCAGTATTTT. Complete variable domain (other parts from reference TRBV7-6 and TRBJ2-3): GAGVSQSPRYKVTKRGQDVALRCDPISGHVSLYWYRQALGQGPEFLTYFNYEAQQDKSGLPNDRFSAERPEGSISTLTIQRTEQRDSAMYRCASSLASGDTDTQYFGPGTRLTVL.

This chain uses TRBV28 with TRBJ2-1, with 10 bases that match TRBD2. The V and J ends lost 5 bases and 3 bases, in that order; junction bases with no gene match: 1. The CDR3 sequence is 14 residues long. Germline CDR1 MDHEN, CDR2 SYDVKM. The CDR3 DNA is TGTGCCAGCAGTGGACTAGCGGTCTACAATGAGCAGTTCTTC. Its translation is CASSGLAVYNEQFF. Complete variable domain (other parts from reference TRBV28 and TRBJ2-1): DVKVTQSSRYLVKRTGEKVFLECVQDMDHENMFWYRQDPGLGLRLIYFSYDVKMKEKGDIPEGYSVSREKKERFSLILESASTNQTSMYLCASSGLAVYNEQFFGPGTRLTVL.

The V gene is TRBV6-6, the J gene TRBJ2-7, with D uncertain. With 1 base removed from V and 4 bases from J, the gap between germline ends came to 14 bases. The CDR3 has 15 amino acids. Germline CDR1 and CDR2: MNHNY and SVGAGI (reference sequence). The DNA for the CDR3 is TGTGCCAGCAGTTACTTAGAAAAACCTAAATACGAGCAGTACTTC. It codes for CASSYLEKPKYEQYF.

The gene calls are TRBV7-9 and TRBJ2-1, with 10 positions matching TRBD2. The CDR3 loop spans 16 amino acids. Unmatched junction bases numbered 9, after V lost 5 bases and J lost 5 bases. The germline gives CDR1 SEHNR, CDR2 FQNEAQ (reference sequence). CDR3 in amino acids: CASSRSGRRANNEQFF. CDR3 coding DNA: TGTGCCAGCAGCCGTAGCGGGAGGAGGGCCAACAATGAGCAGTTCTTC.

The chain couples TRBV27 to TRBJ2-1, with 13 nucleotides matching TRBD2. V lost 8 bases and J lost 6; bases outside the gene matches: 4. Germline V CDR1 and CDR2: MNHEY, SMNVEV (reference sequence). The CDR3 spans 14 residues. The CDR3 protein is CASRRTSGSNEQFF. Written as DNA, the CDR3 is TGTGCCAGCCGCCGGACTAGCGGGAGCAATGAGCAGTTCTTC.

The chain joins TRBV5-4 to TRBJ2-5, with 7 bases aligning to TRBD2. The CDR3 is 14 amino acids. The V and J ends lost 2 bases and 5 bases, in that order; junction bases with no gene match: 6. Germline V CDR1 and CDR2: SGHNT, YYREEE (reference sequence). The CDR3 is CASSLRQGGETQYF. Written as DNA, the CDR3 is TGTGCCAGCAGCTTACGGCAGGGAGGGGAGACCCAGTACTTC.

The chain is built from TRBV4-2 and TRBJ2-3, with D maybe TRBD2 (5 bases). The germline V and J ends were trimmed by 0 bases and 1 base, with 14 bases remaining between them. This CDR3 is 17 amino acids long. Germline V gene data show CDR1 as LGHNA and CDR2 as YNFKEQ. The CDR3 region has the DNA TGTGCCAGCAGCCAAGAAGGAGGAGGTGAGGGCACAGATACGCAGTATTTT. This translates into CASSQEGGGEGTDTQYF.

This rearrangement joins TRBV19 to TRBJ1-2; D remains unclear. Deletions cut 6 bases from V and 5 bases from J, with 7 bases between. The CDR3 spans 11 residues. Germline V CDR1 and CDR2: LNHDA, SQIVND (reference sequence). CDR3 sequence (DNA): TGTGCCAGTAGGGACTATTATGGCTACACCTTC. It encodes CASRDYYGYTF. The entire variable domain, with the rest obtained from reference TRBV19 and TRBJ1-2, is as follows: DGGITQSPKYLFRKEGQNVTLSCEQNLNHDAMYWYRQDPGQGLRLIYYSQIVNDFQKGDIAEGYSVSREKKESFPLTVTSAQKNPTAFYLCASRDYYGYTFGSGTRLTVV.

The V call is TRBV6-1, the J call TRBJ2-7; 11 nucleotides line up with TRBD2. The V gene end was trimmed by 4 bases and the J gene end by 3 bases; junction bases not matched to a gene: 2. Germline V gene sequence: CDR1 MNHNS, CDR2 SASEGT. The CDR3 is 14 amino acids. For the CDR3, the DNA is TGTGCCAGCAGTGGGGGGACTAGCGGCTACGAGCAGTACTTC. Translating gives CASSGGTSGYEQYF.

This rearrangement joins TRBV29-1 to TRBJ2-1, with 7 bases lining up with TRBD1. The CDR3 has 16 residues. Germline V lookup: CDR1 SQVTM, CDR2 ANQGSEA. The V and J ends lost 3 bases and 3 bases, in that order; junction bases with no gene match: 11. The CDR3 coding sequence is TGCAGCGTTGAGGATAAGTGGGACAGATACTACAATGAGCAGTTCTTC. Translating it yields CSVEDKWDRYYNEQFF.

The J gene is TRBJ2-1, the V gene TRBV15; TRBD2 matches 7 bases. With 1 base clipped from V and 6 bases from J, the junction kept 6 bases outside the gene matches. This CDR3 comprises 15 residues. Germline loops: CDR1 LNHNV, CDR2 YYDKDF (reference sequence). CDR3 DNA: TGTGCCACCAGCAGAGGGGGACTACAGTCCAATGAGCAGTTCTTC. It specifies CATSRGGLQSNEQFF. The entire variable domain, with the rest obtained from reference TRBV15 and TRBJ2-1, is as follows: DAMVIQNPRYQVTQFGKPVTLSCSQTLNHNVMYWYQQKSSQAPKLLFHYYDKDFNNEADTPDNFQSRRPNTSFCFLDIRSPGLGDTAMYLCATSRGGLQSNEQFFGPGTRLTVL.

This chain links TRBV7-9 with TRBJ2-3; TRBD2 matches at 8 bases. Germline trimming cut 3 bases from V and 11 bases from J; bases unmatched to any gene: 4. The CDR3 contains 12 residues. Germline lookup yields CDR1 SEHNR and CDR2 FQNEAQ (reference sequence). The CDR3 coding sequence is TGTGCCAGCAGCTTGGAAGCGGGAGTGCAGTATTTT. This encodes CASSLEAGVQYF.

This clone was observed a handful of times. This chain uses TRBV5-1 with TRBJ2-7, with TRBD1 matching 9 bases. This CDR3 has 14 residues. The junction had 4 bases not matched to a gene; V was cut back by 4 bases and J by 2 bases. From germline, CDR1 is SGHRS and CDR2 YFSETQ. The chain's CDR3 is CASSVGQGTYEQYF. For the CDR3, the DNA is TGCGCCAGCAGCGTGGGACAGGGAACCTACGAGCAGTACTTC.

This rearrangement joins TRBV6-5 to TRBJ1-5; TRBD1 matches 7 bases. The CDR3 is 14 amino acids. The V gene end was trimmed by 7 bases and the J gene end by 7 bases; junction bases not matched to a gene: 10. CDR1 is MNHEY and CDR2 is SVGAGI in the germline V gene. CDR3 DNA sequence: TGTGCCAGCAAAAGGGGGCGAGAAGGACAGCCCCAGCATTTT. Protein product: CASKRGREGQPQHF.

This sequence joins TRBV30 and TRBJ1-2; perhaps TRBD1 as D (5 bases). Germline CDR1 is GTSNPN and CDR2 is SVGIG (reference sequence). Between the trimmed V and J ends, which lost 0 bases and 6 bases, there was a span of 8 bases. The CDR3 covers 12 residues. CDR3 nucleotides: TGTGCCTGGAGTGTAAGCAGGGATGGCTACACCTTC. Protein product: CAWSVSRDGYTF.

This clone occurred once. V usage is TRBV5-1 and J usage is TRBJ2-5, with 15 positions matching TRBD2. The germline gives CDR1 SGHRS, CDR2 YFSETQ. This CDR3 region has 18 residues. Losses at the gene ends were 4 bases for V and 1 base for J; bases not matched to a gene: 8. CDR3 amino acids: CASSRGLAGGPFQETQYF. DNA for the CDR3: TGCGCCAGCAGCAGGGGACTAGCGGGAGGACCCTTCCAAGAGACCCAGTACTTC.

This chain connects TRBV7-3 to TRBJ2-1, with D perhaps matching TRBD2 (5 bases). Germline V gene sequence: CDR1 SGHTA, CDR2 FQGTGA. This CDR3 is built from 12 residues. The V gene lost 4 bases and the J gene lost 8 bases, with 9 bases spanning the gap. Here the CDR3 DNA reads TGTGCCAGCAGCTCCGGACTCGATGAGCAGTTCTTC. Amino acid sequence: CASSSGLDEQFF.

The chain couples TRBV7-9 to TRBJ1-2; D possibly corresponds to TRBD1 (6 bases). V shed 3 bases and J shed 4 bases, with 27 bases lying between them. CDR1 SEHNR and CDR2 FQNEAQ come from the germline V gene (reference sequence). The CDR3 covers 19 residues. Here the CDR3 reads CASSFLFPGQVLPSYGYTF. DNA for the CDR3: TGTGCCAGCAGCTTTCTATTCCCGGGACAAGTCCTCCCGTCCTATGGCTACACCTTC.

Written as DNA, the CDR3 is TGTGCCAGCAGCTTAGTTTCTGAGACCCAGTACTTC. Translation gives CASSLVSETQYF. The chain recombines TRBV11-2 with TRBJ2-5, with D hard to call. There are 12 residues in the CDR3. V was cut by 1 base and J by 5 bases, with 5 bases left in between. From germline, CDR1 is SGHAT and CDR2 FQNNGV.